Following are 23 T cell receptor beta chains from one sample sequenced in a study of patients and donors after allogeneic stem cell transplantation. TCRdb re-called the RT-PCR reads with MiXCR, one entry per CDR3 protein. In the table there are about 230,000 distinct CDR3 sequences, roughly 15% of which are singletons. Sequenced material: blood, either unsorted or a sorted T cell fraction (not recorded which). These receptor sequences come from a human donor who was either an allogeneic HSCT recipient or a stem cell or donor lymphocyte infusion donor (not recorded which). It is not recorded whose cells these are; they may come from a transplant donor.

This clonotype has only a few counts. This rearrangement joins TRBV11-3 to TRBJ2-3; 10 positions agree with TRBD1. This CDR3 spans 15 amino acids. V was pared by 2 bases and J by 6 bases, with 5 bases of the junction left unmatched. Germline V lookup: CDR1 SGHNT, CDR2 YENEEA. As DNA, the CDR3 is TGTGCCAGCAGCTTATCTGGGACAGGGGAGGATACGCAGTATTTT. Its protein product is CASSLSGTGEDTQYF.

This clonotype was counted ten times or more. The V gene is TRBV6-5, the J gene TRBJ2-3; D is perhaps TRBD2 (5 bases). This CDR3 region has 13 residues. Germline loops: CDR1 MNHEY, CDR2 SVGAGI. Trimming cost V 2 bases and J 7 bases, with 10 bases left between them. In DNA, the CDR3 is TGTGCCAGCAGTTACACTCGGGGAAATACGCAGTATTTT. This codes for CASSYTRGNTQYF.

The chain carries TRBV19 and TRBJ1-5, with D hard to call. V dropped 3 bases and J dropped 4 bases, with 10 bases sitting between them. The germline gives CDR1 LNHDA, CDR2 SQIVND (reference sequence). The CDR3 is 14 amino acids. DNA of the CDR3: TGTGCCAGTAGTATCGCGGCAGTAAATCAGCCCCAGCATTTT. Its translation is CASSIAAVNQPQHF.

The sample holds many counts of this clonotype. The chain has TRBV11-1 and TRBJ1-4; possible D gene TRBD1, 5 bases. The CDR3 loop spans 16 amino acids. Germline loops: CDR1 SGHAT, CDR2 FQDESV (reference sequence). V was trimmed by 4 bases and J by 6 bases, leaving 18 bases between them. The CDR3 bases are TGTGCCAGCAGCTCCCTCGGACGGGACCGGGATGAAAAACTGTTTTTT. Translating it yields CASSSLGRDRDEKLFF.

The chain joins TRBV19 to TRBJ2-3; 12 bases match TRBD2. The germline V gene has CDR1 LNHDA and CDR2 SQIVND (reference sequence). The CDR3 runs to 17 residues. With 6 bases clipped from V and 1 base from J, the junction kept 8 bases outside the gene matches. CDR3 nucleotide sequence: TGTGCCAGTAGCAGACTAGCGGGAGAAGGAGGCACAGATACGCAGTATTTT. Translation gives CASSRLAGEGGTDTQYF. Combining the CDR3 with reference TRBV19 and TRBJ2-3 gives the whole variable domain DGGITQSPKYLFRKEGQNVTLSCEQNLNHDAMYWYRQDPGQGLRLIYYSQIVNDFQKGDIAEGYSVSREKKESFPLTVTSAQKNPTAFYLCASSRLAGEGGTDTQYFGPGTRLTVL.

This clonotype occurred many times. The chain recombines TRBV7-9 with TRBJ1-2, with TRBD1 identical over 10 bases. CDR3 length equals 14 residues. Looked up from germline, CDR1 is SEHNR and CDR2 is FQNEAQ (reference sequence). Trimming took 3 bases from V and 9 from J; bases not matched to a gene: 7. CDR3 sequence (DNA): TGTGCCAGCAGCTTCCCGGGACAGGGGATAAGCTACACCTTC. Translated: CASSFPGQGISYTF. The variable domain in full, completed from reference TRBV7-9 and TRBJ1-2, reads DTGVSQNPRHKITKRGQNVTFRCDPISEHNRLYWYRQTLGQGPEFLTYFQNEAQLEKSRLLSDRFSAERPKGSFSTLEIQRTEQGDSAMYLCASSFPGQGISYTFGSGTRLTVV.

In this sample, this clonotype turned up many times. The chain is built from TRBV9 and TRBJ2-3, with 15 bases that match TRBD2. The CDR3 is 17 amino acids. The junction had 8 bases not matched to a gene; V was cut back by 6 bases and J by 3 bases. Germline CDR1 SGDLS, CDR2 YYNGEE. In DNA form, the CDR3 reads TGTGCCAGCAATTCGGGACTAGCGGGAGGTGCGACAGATACGCAGTATTTT. As protein: CASNSGLAGGATDTQYF.

J is TRBJ1-5 and V is TRBV19; D is unresolved. Trimming removed 3 bases from V and 4 bases from J, with 10 bases in between. CDR1 is LNHDA and CDR2 is SQIVND in the germline V gene (reference sequence). The length of the CDR3 is 14 residues. The CDR3 region is CASSIQFANQPQHF. CDR3 DNA sequence: TGTGCCAGTAGTATCCAATTTGCAAATCAGCCCCAGCATTTT.

J is TRBJ2-1 and V is TRBV11-1; TRBD2 matches 10 bases. J was trimmed by 5 bases and V by 7 bases; bases with no gene match: 5. The CDR3 length is 14 residues. CDR1 is SGHAT and CDR2 is FQDESV in the germline V gene (reference sequence). This chain's CDR3 is CASMLAGENNEQFF. CDR3 DNA sequence: TGTGCCAGCATGCTAGCGGGAGAAAACAATGAGCAGTTCTTC.

Note on this clonotype: A read error is possible here, since a much larger clone lies one base away. The chain has TRBV13 and TRBJ1-1; D gene uncertain. CDR3 length: 14 amino acids. CDR1 is PRHDT and CDR2 is FYEKMQ in the germline V gene (reference sequence). The CDR3 sequence is CANSLGGDGTEAFF. CDR3 DNA sequence: TGTGCCAACAGCTTAGGCGGTGACGGCACTGAAGCTTTCTTT.

This clonotype turned up a few times. The rearrangement uses TRBV4-1 and TRBJ2-7, with D possibly matching TRBD1 (5 bases). Per germline, CDR1 MGHRA and CDR2 YSYEKL. V lost 1 base to trimming and J lost 3 bases, with 16 bases between them. The CDR3 spans 16 residues. The CDR3 reads CASSQGGPARVYEQYF. CDR3 coding DNA: TGCGCCAGCAGCCAAGGGGGCCCCGCTAGGGTCTACGAGCAGTACTTC.

This clonotype was detected many times. The genes are TRBV7-9 and TRBJ2-4, with D unresolved. The germline V and J ends were trimmed by 5 bases and 0 bases, with 8 bases remaining between them. The CDR3 is made up of 14 amino acids. Per the germline V gene, CDR1 is SEHNR and CDR2 is FQNEAQ (reference sequence). The CDR3 reads CASSQNQAKNIQYF. DNA for the CDR3: TGTGCCAGCAGCCAAAATCAAGCCAAAAACATTCAGTACTTC.

This clonotype was observed a few times. The germline gene is not matched at one end of the junction; a read error may be the cause. The chain has TRBV20-1 and TRBJ1-2, with 7 bases that match TRBD1. Germline V gene data show CDR1 as DFQATT and CDR2 as SNEGSKA (reference sequence). The CDR3 sequence is 14 residues long. Written as DNA, the CDR3 is TGCAGTGCTTGGGACAGTCGAACTAACCATGGCTACACCTTC. It encodes CSAWDSRTNHGYTF.

The genes are TRBV7-8 and TRBJ1-6, with a tentative D call TRBD1 (5 bases). The CDR3 consists of 15 residues. Per the germline V gene, CDR1 is SGHVS and CDR2 is FQNEAQ. V gave up 2 bases and J gave up 9 bases, with 14 bases separating them. CDR3 residues: CASSLQGSTSSPLHF. The CDR3 bases are TGTGCCAGCAGCTTACAGGGATCCACCAGTTCACCCCTCCACTTT.

The chain employs TRBV20-1 and TRBJ1-2; 8 nucleotides line up with TRBD1. Germline CDR1 is DFQATT and CDR2 is SNEGSKA (reference sequence). After removal of 6 bases from V and 4 bases from J, the junction contained 16 bases not matched to a gene. The CDR3 loop spans 16 amino acids. DNA of the CDR3: TGCAGTGCCCTTCCCGGACAGGGTAATAGTGGCTATGGCTACACCTTC. Protein: CSALPGQGNSGYGYTF.

This clonotype showed up many times. This rearrangement joins TRBV20-1 to TRBJ1-5; 7 bases agree with TRBD1. Germline loops: CDR1 DFQATT, CDR2 SNEGSKA (reference sequence). The CDR3 has 16 amino acids. Trimming cost V 0 bases and J 2 bases; bases outside gene matches: 7. The CDR3 nucleotides are TGCAGTGCTAGAGAACAGGGGAGGGGCGGCAATCAGCCCCAGCATTTT. Its translation is CSAREQGRGGNQPQHF.

This clonotype was counted between two and nine times. The rearrangement uses TRBV18 and TRBJ2-3, with 9 bases lining up with TRBD1. The CDR3 is made up of 15 amino acids. Germline values: CDR1 KGHSH, CDR2 LQKENI. J lost 3 bases, V lost 6 bases, and 7 bases had no gene match. CDR3 DNA sequence: TGTGCCAGCTCTCCGGGACAGGGTAAAACAGATACGCAGTATTTT. Its protein product is CASSPGQGKTDTQYF.

This clonotype was picked up a small number of times. V usage is TRBV5-1 and J usage is TRBJ2-1, with 9 bases lining up with TRBD1. V shed 0 bases, J shed 5 bases, and the junction held 12 bases outside the gene matches. Germline CDR1 reads SGHRS; CDR2 reads YFSETQ. CDR3 length: 18 amino acids. CDR3 nucleotides: TGCGCCAGCAGCTTGGTCTCGGCGGTACAGGGGGCAAACAATGAGCAGTTCTTC. This translates into CASSLVSAVQGANNEQFF.

This clonotype was found many times. The rearrangement links TRBV6-1 to TRBJ2-1; 7 bases fit TRBD2. The length of the CDR3 is 16 residues. Germline-derived CDR1 and CDR2 are MNHNS and SASEGT. V trimming: 5 bases; J trimming: 5 bases; junction bases outside the gene matches: 12. The CDR3 DNA reads TGTGCCAGCAGTAATGACGGGGGGACCCGAAACAATGAGCAGTTCTTC. It translates to CASSNDGGTRNNEQFF.

The J gene is TRBJ2-1, the V gene TRBV20-1; the D is unclear. This CDR3 is 12 amino acids long. V was cut by 1 base and J by 6 bases, with 7 bases left in between. Germline CDR1 reads DFQATT; CDR2 reads SNEGSKA (reference sequence). The CDR3 here is CSARGLINEQFF. CDR3 nucleotides: TGCAGTGCTAGAGGACTTATCAATGAGCAGTTCTTC.

J is TRBJ1-1 and V is TRBV5-4; 7 bases agree with TRBD1. J was trimmed by 4 bases and V by 0 bases; bases with no gene match: 9. From germline, CDR1 is SGHNT and CDR2 YYREEE (reference sequence). This CDR3 has 16 amino acids. The CDR3 DNA reads as TGTGCCAGCAGCTTGGGACAGGGTATGTCGATCACTGAAGCTTTCTTT. It translates to CASSLGQGMSITEAFF.

Ten or more counts support this clonotype. The rearrangement uses TRBV7-2 and TRBJ1-2; unclear D gene. The V end was cut by 5 bases, the J end by 8 bases, with 18 bases between. Germline CDR1 reads SGHTA; CDR2 reads FQGNSA. CDR3 length equals 14 residues. The CDR3 DNA reads as TGTGCCAGCAGCCCACAGATTTCTCTCGGGGGCTACACCTTC. It is translated as CASSPQISLGGYTF.

Many counts were recorded for this clonotype. J is TRBJ2-3 and V is TRBV20-1; TRBD1 is a possible D gene (6 bases). There are 13 residues in the CDR3. Looked up from germline, CDR1 is DFQATT and CDR2 is SNEGSKA (reference sequence). V was clipped by 0 bases and J by 8 bases, with 12 bases between them. The CDR3 loop is CSARDNRVFTQYF. CDR3 DNA sequence: TGCAGTGCTAGAGACAACAGGGTTTTTACGCAGTATTTT.